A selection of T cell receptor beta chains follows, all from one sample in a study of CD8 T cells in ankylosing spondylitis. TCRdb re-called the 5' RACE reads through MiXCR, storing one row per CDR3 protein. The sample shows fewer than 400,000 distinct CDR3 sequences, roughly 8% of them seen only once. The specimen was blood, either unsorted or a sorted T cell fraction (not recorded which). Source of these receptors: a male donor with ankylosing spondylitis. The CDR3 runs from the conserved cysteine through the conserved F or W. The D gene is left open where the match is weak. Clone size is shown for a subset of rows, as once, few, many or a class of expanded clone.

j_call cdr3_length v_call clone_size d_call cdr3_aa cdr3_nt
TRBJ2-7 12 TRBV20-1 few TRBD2 CSASGGYYEQYF TGCAGTGCTTCGGGGGGTTACTACGAGCAGTACTTC
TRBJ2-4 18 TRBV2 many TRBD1 CASSVRQGKGEDKNIQYF TGTGCCAGCAGTGTTCGACAGGGAAAAGGCGAAGACAAAAACATTCAGTACTTC
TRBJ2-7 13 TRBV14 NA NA CASSQGPRYEQYF TGTGCCAGCAGCCAAGGACCCCGCTACGAGCAGTACTTC
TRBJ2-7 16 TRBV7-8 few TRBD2 CASSLAPGTRLYEQYF TGTGCCAGCAGCTTAGCACCCGGGACTAGATTATACGAGCAGTACTTC
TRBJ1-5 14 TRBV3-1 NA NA CASSQAGAEQPQHF TGTGCCAGCAGCCAAGCAGGAGCAGAGCAGCCCCAGCATTTT
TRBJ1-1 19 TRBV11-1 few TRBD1 CASSLAGSPGGQLNTEAFF TGTGCCAGCAGCTTAGCTGGCAGCCCGGGGGGACAGTTGAACACTGAAGCTTTCTTT
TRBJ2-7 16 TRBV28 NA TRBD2 CASSFYRAGGDYEQYF TGTGCCAGCAGTTTTTACAGAGCGGGAGGTGACTACGAGCAGTACTTC
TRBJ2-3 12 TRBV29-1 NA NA CSALALVDTQYF TGCAGCGCTCTAGCATTGGTAGATACGCAGTATTTT
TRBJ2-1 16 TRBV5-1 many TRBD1 CASSLAGRGPYNEQFF TGCGCCAGCAGCTTGGCTGGCAGGGGGCCCTACAATGAGCAGTTCTTC
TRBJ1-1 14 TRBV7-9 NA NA CASSLGLGATEAFF TGTGCCAGCAGCTTAGGGTTGGGGGCCACTGAAGCTTTCTTT
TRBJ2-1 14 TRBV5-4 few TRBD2 CASSGIAGENEQFF TGTGCCAGCAGCGGAATAGCGGGAGAGAATGAGCAGTTCTTC
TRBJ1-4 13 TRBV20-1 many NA CSAAGTSVEKLFF TGCAGTGCCGCCGGGACCTCGGTTGAAAAACTGTTTTTT
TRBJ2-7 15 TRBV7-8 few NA CASRPTGTNSYEQYF TGTGCCAGCAGGCCGACCGGGACCAACTCCTACGAGCAGTACTTC
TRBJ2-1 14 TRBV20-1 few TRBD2 CSGLLLAGAHEQFF TGCAGTGGCCTCCTACTAGCGGGAGCACATGAGCAGTTCTTC
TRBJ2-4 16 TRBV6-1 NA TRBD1 CASSPTGLLAKNIQYF TGTGCCAGCAGTCCGACAGGGTTACTAGCCAAAAACATTCAGTACTTC
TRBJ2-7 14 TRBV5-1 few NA CASSLGLGAREQYF TGCGCCAGCAGCTTGGGGCTGGGGGCACGCGAGCAGTACTTC
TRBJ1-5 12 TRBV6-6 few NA CASSFRNIAEHF TGTGCCAGCAGTTTCCGTAATATCGCGGAGCATTTT
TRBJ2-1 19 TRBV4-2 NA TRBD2 CASSQDRTSGRTSYNEQFF TGTGCCAGCAGCCAAGATAGAACTAGCGGGAGAACTTCCTACAATGAGCAGTTCTTC
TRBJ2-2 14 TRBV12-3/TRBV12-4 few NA CASSLVRTAGELFF TGTGCCAGCAGTTTAGTTCGGACGGCGGGGGAGCTGTTTTTT
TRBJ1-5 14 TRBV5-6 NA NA CASSLGVTSQPQHF TGTGCCAGCAGCTTGGGGGTTACATCCCAGCCCCAGCATTTT
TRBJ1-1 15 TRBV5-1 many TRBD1 CASSLVGRGQTEAFF TGCGCCAGCAGCTTGGTGGGTAGGGGGCAAACTGAAGCTTTCTTT
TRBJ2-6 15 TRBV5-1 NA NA CASSLSSGGANVLTF TGCGCCAGCAGCTTGAGCTCGGGGGGGGCCAACGTCCTGACTTTC
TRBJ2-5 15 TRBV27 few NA CASSPTDYPIATQYF TGTGCCAGCAGTCCGACGGACTACCCGATTGCGACCCAGTACTTC
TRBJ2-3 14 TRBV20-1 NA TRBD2 CSVPGLAGSDTQYF TGCAGTGTGCCGGGACTAGCGGGATCAGATACGCAGTATTTT
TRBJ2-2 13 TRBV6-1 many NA CASSEASTGELFF TGTGCCAGCAGTGAAGCGAGCACCGGGGAGCTGTTTTTT
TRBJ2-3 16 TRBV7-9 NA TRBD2 CASSSLSSGNTDTQYF TGTGCCAGCAGCTCGTTATCTAGCGGGAACACAGATACGCAGTATTTT
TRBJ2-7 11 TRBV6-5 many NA CASSFSNEQYF TGTGCCAGCAGTTTTAGCAACGAGCAGTACTTC
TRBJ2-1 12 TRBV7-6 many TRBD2 CASSLSGGEQFF TGTGCCAGCAGCTTGAGCGGGGGTGAGCAGTTCTTC
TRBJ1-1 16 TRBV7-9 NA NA CASSLGRAGLRTEAFF TGTGCCAGCAGCTTAGGGAGGGCAGGGCTACGCACTGAAGCTTTCTTT
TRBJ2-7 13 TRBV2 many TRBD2 CASRAGLAYEQYF TGTGCCAGCAGAGCGGGACTAGCGTACGAGCAGTACTTC
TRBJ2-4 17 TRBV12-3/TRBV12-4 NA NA CASSFSGQRRAKNIQYF TGTGCCAGCAGTTTCTCCGGACAGCGTCGGGCCAAAAACATTCAGTACTTC
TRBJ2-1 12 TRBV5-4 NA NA CASHIWGDEQFF TGTGCCAGCCATATATGGGGCGATGAGCAGTTCTTC
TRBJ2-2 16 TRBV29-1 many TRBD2 CSVEVWLAGNTGELFF TGCAGCGTTGAAGTCTGGCTAGCGGGAAACACCGGGGAGCTGTTTTTT
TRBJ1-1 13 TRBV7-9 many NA CASSLIVNTEAFF TGTGCCAGCAGCTTAATTGTGAACACTGAAGCTTTCTTT
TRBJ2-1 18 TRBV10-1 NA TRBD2 CASSDHRFAGVPHNEQFF TGCGCCAGCAGTGACCACCGTTTTGCGGGAGTACCACACAATGAGCAGTTCTTC
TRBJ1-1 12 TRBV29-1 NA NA CSVETRFGEAFF TGCAGCGTTGAGACCAGATTTGGTGAAGCTTTCTTT
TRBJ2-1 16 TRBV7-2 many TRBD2 CASSSPGLAGGNEQFF TGTGCCAGCAGCTCACCGGGACTAGCGGGAGGAAATGAGCAGTTCTTC